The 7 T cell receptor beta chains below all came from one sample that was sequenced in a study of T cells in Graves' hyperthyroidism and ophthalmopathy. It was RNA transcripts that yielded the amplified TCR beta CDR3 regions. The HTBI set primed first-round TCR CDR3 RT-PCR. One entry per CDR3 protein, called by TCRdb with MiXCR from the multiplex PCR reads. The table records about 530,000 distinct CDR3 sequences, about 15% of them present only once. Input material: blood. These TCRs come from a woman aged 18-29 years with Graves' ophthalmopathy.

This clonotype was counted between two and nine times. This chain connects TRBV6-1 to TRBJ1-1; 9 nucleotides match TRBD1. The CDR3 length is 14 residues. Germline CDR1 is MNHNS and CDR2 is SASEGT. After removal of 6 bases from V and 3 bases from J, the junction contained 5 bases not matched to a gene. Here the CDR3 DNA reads TGTGCCAGCAGAATGGGACAGGGATACACTGAAGCTTTCTTT. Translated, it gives CASRMGQGYTEAFF.

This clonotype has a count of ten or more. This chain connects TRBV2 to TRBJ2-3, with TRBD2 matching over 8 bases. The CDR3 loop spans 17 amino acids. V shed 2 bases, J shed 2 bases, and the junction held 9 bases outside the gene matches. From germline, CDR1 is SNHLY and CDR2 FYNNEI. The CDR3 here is CASSEIGVAGSTDTQYF. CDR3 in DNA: TGTGCCAGCAGTGAAATTGGGGTAGCGGGGTCCACAGATACGCAGTATTTT.

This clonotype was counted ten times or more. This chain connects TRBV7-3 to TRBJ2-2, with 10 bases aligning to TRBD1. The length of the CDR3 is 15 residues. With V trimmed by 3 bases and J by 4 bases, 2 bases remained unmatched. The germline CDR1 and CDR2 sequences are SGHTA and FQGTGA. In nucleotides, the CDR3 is TGTGCCAGCAGCTTGGGACAGGGGTTCACCGGGGAGCTGTTTTTT. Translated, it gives CASSLGQGFTGELFF.

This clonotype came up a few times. CDR3 in amino acids: CSLKTGSNYGYTF. The CDR3 nucleotides read TGCAGCCTGAAGACAGGGTCTAACTATGGCTACACCTTC. The rearrangement joins TRBV29-1 to TRBJ1-2; TRBD1 matches 7 bases. The V gene end was trimmed by 8 bases and the J gene end by 0 bases; junction bases not matched to a gene: 6. Germline V CDR1 and CDR2: SQVTM, ANQGSEA. The CDR3 contains 13 residues.

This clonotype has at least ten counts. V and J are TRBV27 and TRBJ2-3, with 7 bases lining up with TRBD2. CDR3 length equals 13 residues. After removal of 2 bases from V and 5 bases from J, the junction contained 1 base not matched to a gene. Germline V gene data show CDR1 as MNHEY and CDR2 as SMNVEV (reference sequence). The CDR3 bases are TGTGCCAGCAGTTTAGCGGGAGTAGATACGCAGTATTTT. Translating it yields CASSLAGVDTQYF.

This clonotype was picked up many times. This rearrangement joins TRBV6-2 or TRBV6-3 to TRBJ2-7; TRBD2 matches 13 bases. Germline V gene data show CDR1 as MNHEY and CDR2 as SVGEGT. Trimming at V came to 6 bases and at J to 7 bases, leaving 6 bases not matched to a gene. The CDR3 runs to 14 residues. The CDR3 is CASRGLAGSWEQYF. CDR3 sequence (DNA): TGTGCCAGCAGGGGACTAGCGGGAAGTTGGGAGCAGTACTTC.

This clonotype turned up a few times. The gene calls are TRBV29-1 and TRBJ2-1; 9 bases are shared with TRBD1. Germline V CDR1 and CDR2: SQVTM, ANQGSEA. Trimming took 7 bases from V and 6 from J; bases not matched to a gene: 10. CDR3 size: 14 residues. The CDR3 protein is CSAGRSTGGNEQFF. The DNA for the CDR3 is TGCAGCGCTGGAAGATCGACAGGGGGCAATGAGCAGTTCTTC.